Listed here are 14 T cell receptor beta chains from one sample, sequenced in a study of blood T cells in healthy people across ages. The use of a sample-barcoded 5' primer and a J-beta primer mix characterized a second PCR of roughly 6 to 11 cycles. TCRdb re-called the 5' RACE reads through MiXCR, storing one row per CDR3 protein. The sample comprises 1.5 million to 2 million distinct CDR3 sequences, 40% to 55% of which are singletons, and more than 2% rests with the top ten. The material sequenced was blood. These receptors were taken from a woman between 40 and 55 years old in good health.

The chain employs TRBV5-1 and TRBJ1-1; no clear D gene. The germline CDR1 and CDR2 sequences are SGHRS and YFSETQ. The V end was cut by 5 bases, the J end by 6 bases, with 8 bases between. The CDR3 is made up of 11 amino acids. CDR3: CASRVAAEAFF. The CDR3 DNA is TGCGCCAGCAGAGTGGCAGCTGAAGCTTTCTTT.

The chain links TRBV2 to TRBJ2-7; 10 bases agree with TRBD1. Germline assignment: CDR1 SNHLY and CDR2 FYNNEI. CDR3 length equals 15 residues. Trimming cost V 6 bases and J 2 bases; bases outside gene matches: 7. The CDR3 region is CASRSPGTGAYEQYF. DNA of the CDR3: TGTGCCAGCAGGTCACCCGGGACAGGGGCCTACGAGCAGTACTTC.

The chain uses TRBV11-3 and TRBJ2-3, with TRBD2 matching over 7 bases. This CDR3 comprises 16 residues. The V gene's germline CDR1 is SGHNT and CDR2 YENEEA. The V and J ends lost 2 bases and 0 bases, in that order; junction bases with no gene match: 5. The CDR3 nucleotides read TGTGCCAGCAGCTTATCGACTAGCCTTAGCACAGATACGCAGTATTTT. Translated, it gives CASSLSTSLSTDTQYF.

The rearrangement uses TRBV20-1 and TRBJ1-3, with 8 bases identical to TRBD1. CDR3 length: 14 residues. V shed 0 bases, J shed 7 bases, and the junction held 5 bases outside the gene matches. CDR1 DFQATT and CDR2 SNEGSKA come from the germline V gene (reference sequence). The CDR3 DNA reads as TGCAGTGCTAGAGAGGACAGGGTCGGTAACACCATATATTTT. It is translated as CSAREDRVGNTIYF.

In its sample, this clonotype was seen a few times. The V and J genes are TRBV20-1 and TRBJ2-5; D might be TRBD2 (7 bases). The V gene's germline CDR1 is DFQATT and CDR2 SNEGSKA (reference sequence). Trimming shortened V by 3 bases and J by 8 bases, and 22 bases separated the two germline ends. This CDR3 spans 15 amino acids. The CDR3 protein is CSASPNTGGLRTQYF. CDR3 DNA sequence: TGCAGTGCTAGTCCTAACACCGGGGGGCTTAGAACCCAGTACTTC.

The V call is TRBV21-1, the J call TRBJ2-3. TRBV21-1 is termed a pseudogene. The CDR3 is 12 residues long. In nucleotides, the CDR3 is TGTGCCAGCAGCAAAGCAGCAGATACGCAGTATTTT. Amino acids: CASSKAADTQYF.

This clonotype was detected once. One end of the junction varies from germline; a read error may be responsible. V usage is TRBV12-3 or TRBV12-4 and J usage is TRBJ2-4; TRBD1 is a possible D gene (6 bases). The CDR3 extends over 15 amino acids. In DNA, the CDR3 is TGTGCCGGCAGTTTAAACAGGGCTACCAAAAACATTCAGTACTTC. Translated, it gives CAGSLNRATKNIQYF.

This clonotype was observed a single time. The chain employs TRBV15 and TRBJ2-1; D might be TRBD1 (6 bases). The V and J ends lost 0 bases and 7 bases respectively, with 13 bases between them. This CDR3 is 15 amino acids long. CDR1 LNHNV and CDR2 YYDKDF come from the germline V gene (reference sequence). The CDR3 nucleotides read TGTGCCACCAGCAGAGACAATACGCAGGGGAATGAGCAGTTCTTC. Protein product: CATSRDNTQGNEQFF. The variable domain in full, completed from reference TRBV15 and TRBJ2-1, reads DAMVIQNPRYQVTQFGKPVTLSCSQTLNHNVMYWYQQKSSQAPKLLFHYYDKDFNNEADTPDNFQSRRPNTSFCFLDIRSPGLGDTAMYLCATSRDNTQGNEQFFGPGTRLTVL.

The chain uses TRBV7-2 and TRBJ2-5; 8 bases align to TRBD2. The DNA end is more similar to TRBJ2-7, so the J call may be wrong. There are 13 residues in the CDR3. Per the germline V gene, CDR1 is SGHTA and CDR2 is FQGNSA. The CDR3 region is CASSPSGGHEQYF. In nucleotides, the CDR3 is TGTGCCAGCAGCCCCAGCGGGGGCCACGAGCAGTACTTC.

Points on this clonotype: It is likely a read error, because the conserved phenylalanine at the end of the CDR3 is missing. The chain is built from TRBV7-2 and TRBJ2-3; D is ambiguous. Germline V lookup: CDR1 SGHTA, CDR2 FQGNSA. The germline V and J ends were trimmed by 1 base and 1 base, with 3 bases remaining between them. This CDR3 comprises 13 residues. CDR3 coding DNA: TGTGCCAGCAGCTTAGGTCGCACAGATACGCAGTATTTA. Its translation is CASSLGRTDTQYL.

This chain connects TRBV5-1 to TRBJ2-2; D uncertain. This CDR3 is 16 amino acids long. V lost 4 bases and J lost 4, with 17 bases in between. The germline V gene has CDR1 SGHRS and CDR2 YFSETQ. The CDR3 nucleotides are TGCGCCAGCAGCGCTCTGGCGCTCTTGGGCACCGGGGAGCTGTTTTTT. Its protein is CASSALALLGTGELFF.

The chain recombines TRBV4-1 with TRBJ2-1; TRBD1 matches at 7 bases. Germline V gene data show CDR1 as MGHRA and CDR2 as YSYEKL. The CDR3 loop spans 14 amino acids. V lost 3 bases and J lost 5; bases outside the gene matches: 4. The CDR3 here is CASSQMGQHNEQFF. CDR3 nucleotide sequence: TGCGCCAGCAGCCAGATGGGACAGCACAATGAGCAGTTCTTC.

V and J are TRBV12-3 or TRBV12-4 and TRBJ2-3, with 12 bases that match TRBD2. The CDR3 spans 18 residues. V trimming: 4 bases; J trimming: 2 bases; junction bases outside the gene matches: 10. In DNA form, the CDR3 reads TGTGCCAGCAGTTCCCAACTACTAGCGGGGGGACTCACAGATACGCAGTATTTT. This sequence encodes CASSSQLLAGGLTDTQYF.

The rearrangement joins TRBV18 to TRBJ2-5; D possibly corresponds to TRBD2 (6 bases). This CDR3 region has 17 residues. Between the trimmed V and J ends, which lost 2 bases and 1 base, there was a span of 17 bases. Germline CDR1 and CDR2: KGHSH and LQKENI. Here the CDR3 DNA reads TGTGCCAGCTCACCAGCGGGGTGGGTGCTTGTCCAAGAGACCCAGTACTTC. Amino acids: CASSPAGWVLVQETQYF.